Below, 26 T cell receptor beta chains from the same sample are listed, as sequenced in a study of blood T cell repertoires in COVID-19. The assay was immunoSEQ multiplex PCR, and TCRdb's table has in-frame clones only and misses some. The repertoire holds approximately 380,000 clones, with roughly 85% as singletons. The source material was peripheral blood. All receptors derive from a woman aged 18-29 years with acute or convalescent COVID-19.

In DNA, the CDR3 is TGTGCCTGGAGTGCGACCTTCGGGGGGGCGCGGGCCAACGTCCTGACTTTC. Encoded protein: CAWSATFGGARANVLTF. The J gene is TRBJ2-6, the V gene TRBV30; 8 bases match TRBD2. Germline loops: CDR1 GTSNPN, CDR2 SVGIG (reference sequence). The ends lost 1 base at V and 5 bases at J; junction bases unmatched: 10. This CDR3 region has 17 residues.

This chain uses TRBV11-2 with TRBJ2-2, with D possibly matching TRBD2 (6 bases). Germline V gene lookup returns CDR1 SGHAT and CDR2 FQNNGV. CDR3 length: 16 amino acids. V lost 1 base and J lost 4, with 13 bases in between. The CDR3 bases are TGTGCCAGCAGCTTAGGGGGGGTTCGCGGCACCGGGGAGCTGTTTTTT. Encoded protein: CASSLGGVRGTGELFF.

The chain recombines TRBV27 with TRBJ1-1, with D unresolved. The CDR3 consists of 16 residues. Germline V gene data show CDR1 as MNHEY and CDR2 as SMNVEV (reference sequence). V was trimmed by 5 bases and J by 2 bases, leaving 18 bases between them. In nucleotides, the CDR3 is TGTGCCAGCAGTCCCCACGGATCGGGGATTAACACTGAAGCTTTCTTT. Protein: CASSPHGSGINTEAFF.

The CDR3, as DNA: TGTGCCAGCAGCCCGGGGGAGAAAAACATTCAGTACTTC. As protein: CASSPGEKNIQYF. The chain links TRBV9 to TRBJ2-4; D is possibly TRBD2 (6 bases). Germline-derived CDR1 and CDR2 are SGDLS and YYNGEE. Trimming pared 4 bases from V and 4 bases from J, leaving 9 bases between. This CDR3 region has 13 residues.

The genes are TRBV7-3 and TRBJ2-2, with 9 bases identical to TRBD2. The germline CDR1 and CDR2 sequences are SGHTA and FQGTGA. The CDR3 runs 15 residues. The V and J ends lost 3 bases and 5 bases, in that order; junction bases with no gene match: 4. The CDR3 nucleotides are TGTGCCAGCAGCTTGGCGGGAGGGCCGACCGGGGAGCTGTTTTTT. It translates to CASSLAGGPTGELFF. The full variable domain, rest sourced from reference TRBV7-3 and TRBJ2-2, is GAGVSQTPSNKVTEKGKYVELRCDPISGHTALYWYRQSLGQGPEFLIYFQGTGAADDSGLPNDRFFAVRPEGSVSTLKIQRTERGDSAVYLCASSLAGGPTGELFFGEGSRLTVL.

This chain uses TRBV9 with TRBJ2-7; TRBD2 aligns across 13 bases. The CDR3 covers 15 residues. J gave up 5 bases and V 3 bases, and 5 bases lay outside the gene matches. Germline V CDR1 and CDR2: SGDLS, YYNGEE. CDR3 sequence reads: CASSAWGTSGDEQYF. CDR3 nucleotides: TGTGCCAGCAGCGCTTGGGGGACTAGCGGGGACGAGCAGTACTTC.

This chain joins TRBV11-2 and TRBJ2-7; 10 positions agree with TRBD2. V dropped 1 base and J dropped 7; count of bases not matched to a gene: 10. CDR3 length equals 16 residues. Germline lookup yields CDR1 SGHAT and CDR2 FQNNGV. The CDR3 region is CASSLAPAGGPGEQYF. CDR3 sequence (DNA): TGTGCCAGCAGCTTAGCCCCAGCGGGAGGGCCCGGTGAGCAGTACTTC.

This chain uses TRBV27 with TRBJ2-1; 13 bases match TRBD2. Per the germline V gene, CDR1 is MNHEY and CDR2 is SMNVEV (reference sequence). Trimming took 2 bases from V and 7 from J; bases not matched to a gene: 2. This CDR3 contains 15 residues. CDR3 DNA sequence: TGTGCCAGCAGTTTAGGGGGACTAGCGGGGAATGAGCAGTTCTTC. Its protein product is CASSLGGLAGNEQFF.

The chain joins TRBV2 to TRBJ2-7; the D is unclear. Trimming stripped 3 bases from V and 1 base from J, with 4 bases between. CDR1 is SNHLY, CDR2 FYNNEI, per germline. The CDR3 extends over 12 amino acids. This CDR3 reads CASSDRSYEQYF. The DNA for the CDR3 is TGTGCCAGCAGTGACAGGTCCTACGAGCAGTACTTC.

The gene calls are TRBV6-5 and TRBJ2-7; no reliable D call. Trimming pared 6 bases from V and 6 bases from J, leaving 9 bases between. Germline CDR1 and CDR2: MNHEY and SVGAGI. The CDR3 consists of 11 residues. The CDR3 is CASRDNREQYF. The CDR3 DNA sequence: TGTGCCAGCAGAGACAACCGCGAGCAGTACTTC.

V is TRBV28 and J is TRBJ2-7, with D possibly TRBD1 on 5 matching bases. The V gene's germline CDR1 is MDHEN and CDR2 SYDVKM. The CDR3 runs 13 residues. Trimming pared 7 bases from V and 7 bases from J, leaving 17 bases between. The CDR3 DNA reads TGTGCCAGCAAGGGGTCCCCTATAGGAGAGCAGTACTTC. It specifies CASKGSPIGEQYF.

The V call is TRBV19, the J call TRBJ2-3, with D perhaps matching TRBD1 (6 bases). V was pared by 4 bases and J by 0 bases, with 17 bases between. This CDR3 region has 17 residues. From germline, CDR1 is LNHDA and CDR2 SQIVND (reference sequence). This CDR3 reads CASSKPLDSASTDTQYF. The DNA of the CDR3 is TGTGCCAGTAGTAAACCCCTGGACAGTGCTAGCACAGATACGCAGTATTTT.

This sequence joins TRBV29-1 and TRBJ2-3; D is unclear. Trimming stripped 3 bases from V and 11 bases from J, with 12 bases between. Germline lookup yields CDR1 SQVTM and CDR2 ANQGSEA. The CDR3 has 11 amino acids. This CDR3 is CSVDLSLRQYF. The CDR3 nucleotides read TGCAGCGTTGACCTTAGCCTGAGGCAGTATTTT.

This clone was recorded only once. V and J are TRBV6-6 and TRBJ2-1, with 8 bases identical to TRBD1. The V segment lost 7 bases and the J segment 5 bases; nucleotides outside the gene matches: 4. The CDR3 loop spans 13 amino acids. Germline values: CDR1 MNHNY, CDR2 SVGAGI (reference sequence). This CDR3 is CASILDRDNEQFF. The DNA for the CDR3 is TGTGCCAGCATCTTGGACAGGGACAATGAGCAGTTCTTC.

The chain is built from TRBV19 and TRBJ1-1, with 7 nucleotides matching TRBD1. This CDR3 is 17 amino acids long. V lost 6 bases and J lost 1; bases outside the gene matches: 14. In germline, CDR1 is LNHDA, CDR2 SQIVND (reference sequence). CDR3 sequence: CASSTRWMGQQNTEAFF. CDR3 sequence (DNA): TGTGCCAGTAGCACAAGATGGATGGGACAGCAGAACACTGAAGCTTTCTTT. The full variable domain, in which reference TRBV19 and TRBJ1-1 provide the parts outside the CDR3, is DGGITQSPKYLFRKEGQNVTLSCEQNLNHDAMYWYRQDPGQGLRLIYYSQIVNDFQKGDIAEGYSVSREKKESFPLTVTSAQKNPTAFYLCASSTRWMGQQNTEAFFGQGTRLTVV.

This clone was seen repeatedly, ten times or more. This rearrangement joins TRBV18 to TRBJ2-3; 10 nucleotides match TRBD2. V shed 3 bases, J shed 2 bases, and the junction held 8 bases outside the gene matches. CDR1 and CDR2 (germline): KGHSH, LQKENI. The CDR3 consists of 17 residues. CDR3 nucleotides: TGTGCCAGCTCACCGGCAATAGCGGGAGGAGTCACAGATACGCAGTATTTT. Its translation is CASSPAIAGGVTDTQYF.

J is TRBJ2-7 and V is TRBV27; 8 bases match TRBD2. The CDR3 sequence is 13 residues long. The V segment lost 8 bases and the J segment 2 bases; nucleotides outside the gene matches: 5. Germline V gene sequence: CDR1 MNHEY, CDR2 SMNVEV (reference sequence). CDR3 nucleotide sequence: TGTGCCAGCGGTAAGCGGGAGACCTACGAGCAGTACTTC. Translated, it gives CASGKRETYEQYF.

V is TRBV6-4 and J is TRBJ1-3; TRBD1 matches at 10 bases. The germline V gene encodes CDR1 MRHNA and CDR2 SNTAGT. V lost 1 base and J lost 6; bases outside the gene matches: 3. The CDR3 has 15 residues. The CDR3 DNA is TGTGCCAGCAGTGACTTGGGGACAGGGGTAAACACCATATATTTT. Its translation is CASSDLGTGVNTIYF.

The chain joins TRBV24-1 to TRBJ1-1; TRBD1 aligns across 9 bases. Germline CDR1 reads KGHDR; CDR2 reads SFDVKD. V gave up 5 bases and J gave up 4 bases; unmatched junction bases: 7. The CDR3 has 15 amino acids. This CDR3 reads CATSGPPGQGTEAFF. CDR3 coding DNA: TGTGCCACCAGTGGTCCACCGGGACAGGGCACTGAAGCTTTCTTT.

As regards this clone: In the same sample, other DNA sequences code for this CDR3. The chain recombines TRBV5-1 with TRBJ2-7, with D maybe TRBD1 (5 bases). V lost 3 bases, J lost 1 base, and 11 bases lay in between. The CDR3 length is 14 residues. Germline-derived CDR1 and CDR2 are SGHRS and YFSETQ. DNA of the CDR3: TGCGCCAGCAGCTCCCAAGGGGCGTCCTACGAGCAGTACTTC. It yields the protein CASSSQGASYEQYF.

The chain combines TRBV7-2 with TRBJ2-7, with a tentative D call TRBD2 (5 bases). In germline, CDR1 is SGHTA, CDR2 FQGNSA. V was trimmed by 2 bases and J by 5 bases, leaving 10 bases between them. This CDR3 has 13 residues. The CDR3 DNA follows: TGTGCCAGCAGCTTAAGCGGTTACGACGAGCAGTACTTC. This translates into CASSLSGYDEQYF. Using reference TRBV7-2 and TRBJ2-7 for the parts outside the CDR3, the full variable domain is GAGVSQSPSNKVTEKGKDVELRCDPISGHTALYWYRQSLGQGLEFLIYFQGNSAPDKSGLPSDRFSAERTGGSVSTLTIQRTQQEDSAVYLCASSLSGYDEQYFGPGTRLTVT.

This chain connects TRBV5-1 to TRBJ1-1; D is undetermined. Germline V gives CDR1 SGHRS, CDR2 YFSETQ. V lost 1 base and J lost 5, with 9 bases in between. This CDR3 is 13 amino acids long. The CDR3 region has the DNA TGCGCCAGCAGCTTGCCGGCGGGGACTGAAGCTTTCTTT. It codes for CASSLPAGTEAFF.

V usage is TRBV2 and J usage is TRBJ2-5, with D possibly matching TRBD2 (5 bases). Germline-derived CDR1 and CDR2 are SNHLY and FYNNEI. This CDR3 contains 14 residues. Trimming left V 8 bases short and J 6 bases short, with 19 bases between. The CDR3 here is CASFGVRLPKTQYF. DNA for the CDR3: TGTGCCAGCTTCGGGGTGAGACTTCCAAAGACCCAGTACTTC.

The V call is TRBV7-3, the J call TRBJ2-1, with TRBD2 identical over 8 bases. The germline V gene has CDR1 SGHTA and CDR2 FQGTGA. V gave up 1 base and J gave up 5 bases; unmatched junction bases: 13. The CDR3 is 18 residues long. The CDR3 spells CASSLMGGGLEGDNEQFF. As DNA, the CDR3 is TGTGCCAGCAGCTTAATGGGTGGGGGACTAGAAGGTGACAATGAGCAGTTCTTC.

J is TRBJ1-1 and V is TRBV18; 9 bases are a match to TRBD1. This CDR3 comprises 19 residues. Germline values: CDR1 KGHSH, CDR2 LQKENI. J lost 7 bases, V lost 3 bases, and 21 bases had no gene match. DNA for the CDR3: TGTGCCAGCTCACCGCTGGGACAGGGCGGTAAATGGGTAACGGGTGAAGCTTTCTTT. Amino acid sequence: CASSPLGQGGKWVTGEAFF.

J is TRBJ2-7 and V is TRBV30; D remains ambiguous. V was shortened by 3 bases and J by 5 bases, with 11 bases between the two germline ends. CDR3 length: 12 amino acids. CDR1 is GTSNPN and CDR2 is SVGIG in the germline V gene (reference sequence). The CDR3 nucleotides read TGTGCCTGGAGCCTAGAATCGAACGAGCAGTACTTC. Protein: CAWSLESNEQYF.